This T cell receptor (beta chain) comes out of a study of OX40 agonist ivuxolimab in advanced cancers. Looking at the study overall: Subjects had a mean age of around 60 years, with a range of about 23 to 79; 82.7% were male. Earlier treatment with anti-PD-1, anti-PD-L1 or anti-CTLA-4 was permitted, and about 40% had received some.

Here immunoSEQ multiplex PCR was the method, and the copy in TCRdb shows in-frame clones only, minus some. This sample has some 17,000 clones, with roughly 87% found just once. The CDR3 is made up of 15 amino acids. Trimming cost V 3 bases and J 9 bases, with 16 bases left between them. Broader study findings: Certain nonresponding patients likewise had low normalized T-cell clonal expansion. The antigens recognized by the expanded peripheral T cells, that is their antigen specificity, were not determined.

Note on this clone: What it binds is unknown.

The TCR sequence derives from an adult with an advanced solid tumor such as melanoma, head and neck, liver or kidney cancer. The specimen was CD4+ or CD8+ T cells sorted from blood, collected in a trial of the OX40 agonist ivuxolimab. This chain connects TRBV5-7 to TRBJ1-6, with a tentative D call TRBD1 (5 bases). Being an ORF, TRBV5-7 has a function that is uncertain. For the CDR3, the DNA is TGTGCCAGCAGCTCCCCCGGGACCAAGGCTTCACCCCTCCACTTT. This translates into CASSSPGTKASPLHF.